The 19 T cell receptor beta chains listed next were all sequenced from one sample in a study of blood T cells in healthy people across ages (dated by TCRdb to about 2015). Library prep was done by 5' RACE. Instrument used: Illumina HiSeq 2500. A second PCR of roughly 6 to 11 cycles was run with a J-beta primer mix and a sample-barcoded 5' primer. TCRdb took the public reads, trimmed them with fastp at Q25, ran MiXCR for clone calling and kept in-frame beta chains. CDR3 protein sequences are deduplicated, and each keeps its most common genes and DNA. In this sample the table shows approximately 800,000 distinct CDR3 sequences, roughly 24% of which occur a single time. The ten largest clones add up to 3% of the sample. The data were also submitted as part of a second study, on T cells of mothers and their children.

Sequencing was done on a sample of blood. These receptor sequences come from a boy aged 5-17 years in good health.

This clonotype turned up a few times. V and J are TRBV5-1 and TRBJ1-2, with 8 nucleotides matching TRBD1. The CDR3 covers 16 residues. Per germline, CDR1 SGHRS and CDR2 YFSETQ. J gave up 6 bases and V 0 bases, and 10 bases lay outside the gene matches. The CDR3 reads CASSLETETGDNGYTF. The CDR3 DNA is TGCGCCAGCAGCTTGGAAACGGAGACAGGGGACAATGGCTACACCTTC.

The sample holds a few counts of this clonotype. The chain carries TRBV7-9 and TRBJ1-6, with D perhaps TRBD1 (5 bases). CDR3 length: 11 amino acids. The germline V gene encodes CDR1 SEHNR and CDR2 FQNEAQ (reference sequence). The CDR3 DNA reads TGTTCCGCCGGACCCCAGGGAGCCCTCCACTTT. Translation gives CSAGPQGALHF.

The sample holds a few counts of this clonotype. The rearrangement links TRBV18 to TRBJ2-3, with unresolved D. The CDR3 has 12 residues. Trimming stripped 4 bases from V and 5 bases from J, with 7 bases between. CDR1 and CDR2 from the germline V gene are KGHSH and LQKENI. The CDR3 region has the DNA TGTGCCAGCTCACGGGTAGGAGATACGCAGTATTTT. Protein sequence: CASSRVGDTQYF.

J is TRBJ2-5 and V is TRBV30; 9 nucleotides match TRBD1. V lost 3 bases, J lost 6 bases, and 2 bases stayed unmatched. Germline loops: CDR1 GTSNPN, CDR2 SVGIG (reference sequence). The CDR3 totals 12 residues. The CDR3, as DNA: TGTGCCTGGAGGGACAGGGGCCAGACCCAGTACTTC. Protein: CAWRDRGQTQYF.

Comment on this clonotype: A much larger clone lies one base from this, so it may be a read error. V and J are TRBV24-1 and TRBJ2-5; D remains unclear. The J call may be in error: the DNA end matches TRBJ2-1 better. The V gene's germline CDR1 is KGHDR and CDR2 SFDVKD. This CDR3 has 15 residues. The chain's CDR3 is CATSDASDSHNEQFF. The DNA for the CDR3 is TGTGCCACCAGTGATGCTTCAGACTCCCACAATGAGCAGTTCTTC.

This chain connects TRBV11-2 to TRBJ2-5; D ambiguous. The J call may not be correct, given that the DNA end is closer to TRBJ2-1. This CDR3 spans 12 amino acids. From germline, CDR1 is SGHAT and CDR2 FQNNGV. The CDR3 bases are TGTGCCAGCAGTACTATTGCCGATGAGCAGTTCTTC. The encoded protein is CASSTIADEQFF.

This chain uses TRBV3-1 with TRBJ2-4; 7 nucleotides match TRBD2. Per the germline V gene, CDR1 is LGHDT and CDR2 is YNNKEL (reference sequence). The CDR3 contains 16 residues. J lost 1 base, V lost 4 bases, and 7 bases had no gene match. CDR3 sequence: CASSLLDGGAKNIQYF. The CDR3 DNA is TGTGCCAGCAGCCTCTTGGACGGGGGGGCCAAAAACATTCAGTACTTC.

This sequence joins TRBV5-1 and TRBJ2-3, with TRBD1 identical over 9 bases. With 8 bases clipped from V and 6 bases from J, the junction kept 7 bases outside the gene matches. The germline gives CDR1 SGHRS, CDR2 YFSETQ. The CDR3 consists of 13 residues. CDR3 in DNA: TGCGCCAGTAACAGGGGGCATGGGGATACGCAGTATTTT. It yields the protein CASNRGHGDTQYF.

The chain couples TRBV30 to TRBJ1-2; 9 bases fit TRBD1. Germline CDR1 is GTSNPN and CDR2 is SVGIG (reference sequence). The J segment lost 6 bases and the V segment lost 5 bases, leaving 10 bases of the junction unmatched. The length of the CDR3 is 14 residues. The CDR3 DNA reads as TGTGCCTGGGGGACCGGGACAGGGCCGCATGGCTACACCTTC. This sequence encodes CAWGTGTGPHGYTF.

In this sample, this clonotype turned up a few times. The V and J genes are TRBV6-1 and TRBJ2-3; 9 bases are a match to TRBD2. Per the germline V gene, CDR1 is MNHNS and CDR2 is SASEGT. The V segment lost 2 bases and the J segment 6 bases; nucleotides outside the gene matches: 3. The CDR3 totals 14 residues. This CDR3 is CASSEQLAGDTQYF. CDR3 coding DNA: TGTGCCAGCAGTGAACAGCTAGCGGGGGATACGCAGTATTTT.

The chain carries TRBV7-8 and TRBJ2-5; perhaps TRBD1 as D (7 bases). The J call may be incorrect, as the DNA end agrees better with TRBJ2-1. The CDR3 runs 15 residues. The germline CDR1 and CDR2 sequences are SGHVS and FQNEAQ. The CDR3 DNA follows: TGTGCCAGCAGCTTAGGGCGGGACAGCCCGACTGAGCAGTTCTTC. Translation gives CASSLGRDSPTEQFF.

The chain carries TRBV9 and TRBJ2-7; unclear D gene. CDR1 and CDR2 (germline): SGDLS, YYNGEE. V was shortened by 4 bases and J by 4 bases, with 18 bases between the two germline ends. The CDR3 length is 15 residues. The CDR3 protein is CASSPEWGRSYEQYF. The CDR3 coding sequence is TGTGCCAGCAGCCCCGAGTGGGGTAGGTCGTACGAGCAGTACTTC.

The V call is TRBV11-2, the J call TRBJ1-4; D perhaps matches TRBD1 (5 bases). CDR1 and CDR2 (germline): SGHAT, FQNNGV. Deletions cut 5 bases from V and 7 bases from J, with 17 bases between. This CDR3 comprises 15 residues. In DNA form, the CDR3 reads TGTGCCAGCAGCCCCTTGCGGGGGAGGGGTGAAAAACTGTTTTTT. Translated: CASSPLRGRGEKLFF.

This chain joins TRBV10-3 and TRBJ1-1; 7 positions agree with TRBD1. The germline V gene encodes CDR1 ENHRY and CDR2 SYGVKD. V lost 6 bases, J lost 6 bases, and 13 bases stayed unmatched. The CDR3 covers 15 residues. The CDR3 sequence is CAISQGRGRQAEAFF. The CDR3 DNA reads as TGTGCCATCAGCCAGGGGAGGGGGCGGCAGGCTGAAGCTTTCTTT.

V is TRBV29-1 and J is TRBJ2-5, with unresolved D. V lost 4 bases, J lost 4 bases, and 13 bases lay in between. Germline lookup yields CDR1 SQVTM and CDR2 ANQGSEA. The CDR3 is 13 residues long. The CDR3 is CSVVNREGETQYF. CDR3 nucleotides: TGCAGCGTTGTCAACCGTGAAGGAGAGACCCAGTACTTC.

This clonotype appeared many times. The chain joins TRBV29-1 to TRBJ2-5; weak D call: TRBD1 (6 bases). Germline CDR1 and CDR2: SQVTM and ANQGSEA. The CDR3 has 14 residues. Trimming cost V 4 bases and J 2 bases, with 14 bases left between them. CDR3 residues: CSVVPRGPQETQYF. The CDR3 DNA reads as TGCAGCGTTGTTCCCAGGGGCCCACAAGAGACCCAGTACTTC.

This clonotype has a count of ten or more. V gene TRBV4-1 combines with J gene TRBJ2-5; 7 bases are shared with TRBD1. Trimming cost V 6 bases and J 4 bases; bases outside gene matches: 14. Germline CDR1 MGHRA, CDR2 YSYEKL. The length of the CDR3 is 16 residues. CDR3 amino acids: CASSSPGTANTETQYF. As DNA, the CDR3 is TGCGCCAGCAGTTCGCCCGGGACAGCGAATACAGAGACCCAGTACTTC.

This clonotype turned up a few times. CDR3 coding DNA: TGTGCTAGTGGCCGGTCCGGCAGGCACCCCGAAAAACTGTTTTTT. Encoded protein: CASGRSGRHPEKLFF. This sequence joins TRBV12-5 and TRBJ1-4, with D uncertain. The V gene lost 6 bases and the J gene lost 8 bases, with 19 bases spanning the gap. Germline CDR1 and CDR2: LGHNT and FRNRAP. The length of the CDR3 is 15 residues.

V gene TRBV29-1 combines with J gene TRBJ1-2; no clear D. Germline V gene lookup returns CDR1 SQVTM and CDR2 ANQGSEA. CDR3 length: 13 residues. Trimming cost V 1 base and J 3 bases, with 9 bases left between them. CDR3 DNA sequence: TGCAGCGTTGAAGTTAGGGATTACTATGGCTACACCTTC. Residues: CSVEVRDYYGYTF.